Many counts were recorded for the clone carrying this TCR beta chain. Its antigen is unknown. This specimen belongs to a study of regulatory T cells in long-lasting Graves disease. Arm-PCR of CDR3 regions and iRepertoire HTBI primers were the basis on which TCR beta libraries were built. Via MiXCR, TCRdb re-called the multiplex PCR reads, giving one row per CDR3 protein. The sample includes over 500,000 distinct CDR3 sequences, 15% to 20% of them seen just once. Described time point: newly diagnosed GD, antithyroid drugs for less than 3 months. The TCR library was made from RNA that had been extracted from PBMCs in TRIzol. The study's findings and limits: TCR diversity was lower in persistent Graves' patients (versus newly diagnosed ones). Newly diagnosed patients shared 850 to 1,000 public clonotypes; persistent patients shared more than 2,500.

V was trimmed by 7 bases and J by 0 bases, leaving 16 bases between them. Per the germline V gene, CDR1 is MDHEN and CDR2 is SYDVKM. This CDR3 has 15 residues. The data were also submitted as part of a second study, on T cells in Graves' hyperthyroidism and ophthalmopathy. That paper states: Blood also contained most expanded thyroid clonotypes above 0.001.

The chain employs TRBV28 and TRBJ2-7; D may correspond to TRBD1 or TRBD2 (7 bases each). The input for sequencing was peripheral blood mononuclear cells (PBMCs), taken at new diagnosis, from a patient treated with antithyroid drugs. This TCR was sampled from a woman in her 30s with Graves disease. The chain's CDR3 is CASTREGAASYEQYF. DNA for the CDR3: TGTGCCAGCACCAGGGAGGGGGCGGCCTCCTACGAGCAGTACTTC.